There are many counts of the clone carrying this TCR beta chain. Antigen unknown. The authors amplified TCR beta CDR3 regions, and they did so from RNA transcripts for repertoire sequencing. Following a first-round RT-PCR that used HTBI primers, a second-round multiplex PCR was carried out. TCRdb redid the calling of the multiplex PCR reads with MiXCR, one entry per CDR3 protein. The sample lists a few hundred thousand distinct CDR3 sequences, less than 40% occurring once. This sample is part of a study of Graves' ophthalmopathy and Graves' hyperthyroidism. Findings and limits, study-wide: Ophthalmopathy progression predictions by the model showed 72% to 80% specificity and approximately 71% sensitivity.

The sequencing sample was made of peripheral blood or thyroid tissue (not recorded which). The receptor comes from an adult man with Graves' hyperthyroidism.

The CDR3 sequence is CAISRGEAVGETQYF. Here the CDR3 DNA reads TGTGCCATCAGCCGAGGTGAGGCCGTCGGGGAGACCCAGTACTTC. The gene calls are TRBV10-3 and TRBJ2-5; no reliable D call. Deletions cut 6 bases from V and 5 bases from J, with 19 bases between. Germline V CDR1 and CDR2: ENHRY, SYGVKD. The CDR3 runs to 15 residues.